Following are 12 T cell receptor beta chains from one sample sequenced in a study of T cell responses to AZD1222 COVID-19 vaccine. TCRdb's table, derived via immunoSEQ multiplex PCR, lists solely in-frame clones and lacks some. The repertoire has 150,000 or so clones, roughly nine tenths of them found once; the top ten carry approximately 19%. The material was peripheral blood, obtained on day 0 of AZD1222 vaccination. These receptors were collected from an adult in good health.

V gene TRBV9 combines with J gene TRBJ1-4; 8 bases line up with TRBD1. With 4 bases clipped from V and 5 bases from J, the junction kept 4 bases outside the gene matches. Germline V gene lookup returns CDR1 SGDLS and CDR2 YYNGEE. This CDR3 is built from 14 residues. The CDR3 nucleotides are TGTGCCAGCAGCTCTCGACAGGGGAATGAAAAACTGTTTTTT. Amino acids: CASSSRQGNEKLFF.

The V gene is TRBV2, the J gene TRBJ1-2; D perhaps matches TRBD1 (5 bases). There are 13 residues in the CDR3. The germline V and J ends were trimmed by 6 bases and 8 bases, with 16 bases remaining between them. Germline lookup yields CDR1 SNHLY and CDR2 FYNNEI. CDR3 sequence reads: CASRSLGGEGYTF. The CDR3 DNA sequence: TGTGCCAGCAGAAGTTTGGGGGGTGAGGGCTACACCTTC.

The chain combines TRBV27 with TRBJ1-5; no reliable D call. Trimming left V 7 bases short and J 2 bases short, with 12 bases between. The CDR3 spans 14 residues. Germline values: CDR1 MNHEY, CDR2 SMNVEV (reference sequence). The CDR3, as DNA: TGTGCCAGCAAAATGGACGGAGGCAATCAGCCCCAGCATTTT. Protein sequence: CASKMDGGNQPQHF.

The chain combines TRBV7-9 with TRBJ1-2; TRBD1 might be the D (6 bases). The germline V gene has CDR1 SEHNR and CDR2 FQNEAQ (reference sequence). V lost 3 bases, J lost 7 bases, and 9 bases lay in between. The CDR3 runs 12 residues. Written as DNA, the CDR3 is TGTGCCAGCAGCTTGGGGACATTTGGCTACACCTTC. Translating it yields CASSLGTFGYTF.

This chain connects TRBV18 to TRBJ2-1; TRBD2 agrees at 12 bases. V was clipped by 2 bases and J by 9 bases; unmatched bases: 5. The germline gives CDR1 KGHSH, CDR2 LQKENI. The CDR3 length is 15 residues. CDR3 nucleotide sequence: TGTGCCAGCTCACCAATCCCTAGCGGGAGGGGTGAGCAGTTCTTC. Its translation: CASSPIPSGRGEQFF.

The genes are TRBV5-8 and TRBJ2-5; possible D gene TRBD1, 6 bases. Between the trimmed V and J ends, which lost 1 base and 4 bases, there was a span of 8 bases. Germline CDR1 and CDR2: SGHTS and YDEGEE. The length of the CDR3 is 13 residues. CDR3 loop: CASSLLRGETQYF. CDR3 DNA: TGTGCCAGCAGCTTGCTCAGGGGAGAGACCCAGTACTTC.

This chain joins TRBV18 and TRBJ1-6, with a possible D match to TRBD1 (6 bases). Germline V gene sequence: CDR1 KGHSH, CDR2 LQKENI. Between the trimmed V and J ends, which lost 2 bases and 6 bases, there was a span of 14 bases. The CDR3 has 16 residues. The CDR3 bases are TGTGCCAGCTCACCAGTACTCGCAGGGGTTAATTCACCCCTCCACTTT. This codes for CASSPVLAGVNSPLHF.

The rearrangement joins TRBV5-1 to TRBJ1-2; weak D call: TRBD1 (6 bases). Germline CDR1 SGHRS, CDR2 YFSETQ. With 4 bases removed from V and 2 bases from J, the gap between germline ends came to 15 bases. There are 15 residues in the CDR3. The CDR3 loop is CASSITGQFNYGYTF. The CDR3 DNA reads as TGCGCCAGCAGCATAACGGGACAATTCAACTATGGCTACACCTTC.

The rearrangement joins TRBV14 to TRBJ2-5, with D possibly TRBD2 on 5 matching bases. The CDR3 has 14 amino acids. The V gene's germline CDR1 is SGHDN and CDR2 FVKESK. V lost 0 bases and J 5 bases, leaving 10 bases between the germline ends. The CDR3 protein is CASSQELGRETQYF. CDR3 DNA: TGTGCCAGCAGCCAAGAACTAGGCCGGGAGACCCAGTACTTC.

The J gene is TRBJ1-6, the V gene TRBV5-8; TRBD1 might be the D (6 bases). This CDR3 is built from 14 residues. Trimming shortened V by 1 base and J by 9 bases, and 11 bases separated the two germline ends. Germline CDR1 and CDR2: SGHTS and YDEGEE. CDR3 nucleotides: TGTGCCAGCAGCTTGCGGGGGCGGAGTTCACCCCTCCACTTT. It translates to CASSLRGRSSPLHF. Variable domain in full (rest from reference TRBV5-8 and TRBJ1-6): EAGVTQSPTHLIKTRGQQATLRCSPISGHTSVYWYQQALGLGLQFLLWYDEGEERNRGNFPPRFSGRQFPNYSSELNVNALELEDSALYLCASSLRGRSSPLHFGNGTRLTVT.

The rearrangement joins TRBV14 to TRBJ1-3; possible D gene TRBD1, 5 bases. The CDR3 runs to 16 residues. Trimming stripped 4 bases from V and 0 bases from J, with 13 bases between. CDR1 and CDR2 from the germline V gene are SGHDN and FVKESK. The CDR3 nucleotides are TGTGCCAGCAGCCTACCCCACGGGGGCTCTGGAAACACCATATATTTT. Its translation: CASSLPHGGSGNTIYF.

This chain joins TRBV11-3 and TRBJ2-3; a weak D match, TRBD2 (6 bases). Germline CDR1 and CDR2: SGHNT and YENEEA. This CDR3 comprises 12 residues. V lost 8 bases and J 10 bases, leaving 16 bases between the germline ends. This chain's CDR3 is CASGGRGVAQYF. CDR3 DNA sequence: TGTGCCAGCGGGGGTCGCGGGGTCGCGCAGTATTTT. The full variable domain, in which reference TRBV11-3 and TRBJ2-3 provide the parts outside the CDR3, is EAGVVQSPRYKIIEKKQPVAFWCNPISGHNTLYWYLQNLGQGPELLIRYENEEAVDDSQLPKDRFSAERLKGVDSTLKIQPAELGDSAVYLCASGGRGVAQYFGPGTRLTVL.